The sequence of this TCR beta chain was determined in a study of blood T cell repertoires in COVID-19 (dated by TCRdb to about 2020). Regarding the complete study: The collaborator samples originated in the United States, Italy and Spain and spanned the acute and convalescent phases of COVID-19. The material from the prospective study consisted of cDNA or gDNA derived from T cells, B-cell-depleted T cells, or PBMCs. The dataset comprised deeply sampled blood TCRbeta repertoires from subjects exposed to, actively infected with, or recovered from COVID-19. A freely available public database, intended as a resource for researchers studying the immune response to SARS-CoV-2, is where the repertoires were released. The samples were drawn from two sources: the first 160 participants of the ongoing ImmuneRACE study, and some 1,300 subjects contributed by 6 global collaborators. The sample metadata nearly always contained a de-identified subject ID, COVID-19 status, age in years and sex. HLA class I and class II types, where available, came from metadata supplied by the sample provider rather than from assay-based typing. On the study overall, not on this receptor specifically: Clinical and demographic metadata were provided uncurated, with the amount varying by source and participant.

On this clone itself: This clone's antigen is unknown. Nothing much larger sits one base from this clone, and base qualities are not available.

Whole blood was collected in K2EDTA tubes by collaborating institutions according to the institutions' own protocols. For TCRbeta analysis, collaborators shipped samples as frozen whole blood, isolated PBMCs, or DNA extracted from either of those sample types. The V and J ends are trimmed by 1 base and 5 bases, leaving 12 bases between them. CDR1 MNHNS and CDR2 SASEGT are derived from the germline V gene. Counted from cysteine to phenylalanine, this CDR3 has 15 amino acids. Of the read, only the CDR3 DNA is kept; its 45 bases are in frame from base 1. The immunoSEQ Assay, a bias-controlled multiplex PCR, was used to amplify TCRbeta CDR3 regions from genomic DNA. From the authors' description of their analysis: Nucleated cell counts per sample were estimated from amplification of reference gene primers within the assay. To quantify the absolute abundance of each unique TCRbeta CDR3 rearrangement, sequence reads were collapsed and filtered. Productive Simpson clonality was computed per sample as the square root of Simpson's diversity index over productive rearrangements. This immuneACCESS table, as held by TCRdb, lists in-frame sequences with V and J called but not all clones. Of the missing ones, under half trace to an unresolved V gene in checked studies; the others have no known cause. The DNA was the basis for D and trimming; V, J and clone size are from that table. This sample has roughly 100,000 clones in its table, and about 85% of those were observed once. The ten largest clones take up 2% to 2.5% of the sample.

The specimen was peripheral blood. The sequence was obtained from a man aged 45-65 years with active COVID-19. The chain is encoded by TRBV6-1 joined to TRBJ2-1; possibly the D gene is TRBD2, per 5 matching bases. The CDR3: CASSEGEFPNNEQFF. The bases are TGTGCCAGCAGTGAAGGGGAGTTCCCCAACAATGAGCAGTTCTTC.